The next 21 T cell receptor beta chains were all read from a single sample in a study of cytomegalovirus exposure and HLA in healthy donors. Vbeta (60) and Jbeta (13) primers were used in the PCR. Here immunoSEQ multiplex PCR was the method, and the copy in TCRdb shows in-frame clones only, minus some. The sample yields fewer than 200,000 clones, roughly three quarters seen once. Sequenced sample: PBMCs. The receptors derive from a male donor in good health and CMV-seropositive.

The table lists this clone with a few counts. The V call is TRBV9, the J call TRBJ1-1; D gene uncertain. V was clipped by 3 bases and J by 1 base, with 10 bases between them. CDR3 size: 14 residues. In germline, CDR1 is SGDLS, CDR2 YYNGEE. The CDR3 region is CASSGSHTNTEAFF. CDR3 nucleotides: TGTGCCAGCAGCGGTTCGCACACGAACACTGAAGCTTTCTTT.

The chain joins TRBV27 to TRBJ2-5; TRBD1 agrees at 7 bases. Trimming cost V 5 bases and J 4 bases; bases outside gene matches: 10. CDR3 length: 15 residues. Germline-derived CDR1 and CDR2 are MNHEY and SMNVEV (reference sequence). The CDR3 here is CASSLRAGGRETQYF. For the CDR3, the DNA is TGTGCCAGCAGTCTCCGGGCAGGGGGTAGAGAGACCCAGTACTTC.

This rearrangement joins TRBV18 to TRBJ2-1, with TRBD1 matching 9 bases. This CDR3 spans 18 amino acids. V lost 0 bases, J lost 2 bases, and 8 bases stayed unmatched. Germline lookup yields CDR1 KGHSH and CDR2 LQKENI. The CDR3 nucleotides read TGTGCCAGCTCACCACCGATCGGGACAGGGCGGCCCTACAATGAGCAGTTCTTC. Its protein product is CASSPPIGTGRPYNEQFF.

This clone was observed a few times. The V and J genes are TRBV7-9 and TRBJ1-1; possibly TRBD1 for D (5 bases). Trimming took 5 bases from V and 2 from J, leaving 12 bases between them. This CDR3 contains 14 residues. Germline V gives CDR1 SEHNR, CDR2 FQNEAQ (reference sequence). DNA of the CDR3: TGTGCCAGCAGCCCCGGAAGGGGTAACACTGAAGCTTTCTTT. Protein: CASSPGRGNTEAFF.

The rearrangement links TRBV4-1 to TRBJ1-1; TRBD1 aligns across 8 bases. V lost 4 bases, J lost 7 bases, and 11 bases stayed unmatched. This CDR3 region has 15 residues. Germline V gives CDR1 MGHRA, CDR2 YSYEKL. Written as DNA, the CDR3 is TGCGCCAGCAGCCGCGGACAGGGCGGAGGACATGAAGCTTTCTTT. It yields the protein CASSRGQGGGHEAFF.

This clone was seen a handful of times. The chain has TRBV7-6 and TRBJ1-1; D is unresolved. The V gene's germline CDR1 is SGHVS and CDR2 FNYEAQ. The CDR3 runs to 11 residues. V was cut by 6 bases and J by 6 bases, with 8 bases left in between. This CDR3 reads CASSPNAEAFF. For the CDR3, the DNA is TGTGCCAGCAGTCCCAATGCTGAAGCTTTCTTT. Supplemented by reference TRBV7-6 and TRBJ1-1, the full variable domain reads GAGVSQSPRYKVTKRGQDVALRCDPISGHVSLYWYRQALGQGPEFLTYFNYEAQQDKSGLPNDRFSAERPEGSISTLTIQRTEQRDSAMYRCASSPNAEAFFGQGTRLTVV.

The chain has TRBV2 and TRBJ1-6; 9 bases fit TRBD1. Per germline, CDR1 SNHLY and CDR2 FYNNEI. J lost 8 bases, V lost 6 bases, and 8 bases had no gene match. The CDR3 is made up of 15 amino acids. CDR3 bases: TGTGCCAGCAGCGACCGGGACAGGGCCTATTCACCCCTCCACTTT. Its translation: CASSDRDRAYSPLHF.

As DNA, the CDR3 is TGTGCCAGCAGCTCCCACAGGGGAGGTAACTATGGCTACACCTTC. This encodes CASSSHRGGNYGYTF. The chain carries TRBV7-9 and TRBJ1-2, with 7 bases aligning to TRBD1. The CDR3 covers 15 residues. Germline V gene sequence: CDR1 SEHNR, CDR2 FQNEAQ (reference sequence). After removal of 4 bases from V and 1 base from J, the junction contained 6 bases not matched to a gene.

The rearrangement joins TRBV19 to TRBJ2-1, with 10 bases identical to TRBD2. CDR1 is LNHDA and CDR2 is SQIVND in the germline V gene (reference sequence). CDR3 length equals 17 residues. After removal of 0 bases from V and 3 bases from J, the junction contained 5 bases not matched to a gene. The DNA of the CDR3 is TGTGCCAGTAGTATAGAACCCCTAGCGGGGGTCTACAATGAGCAGTTCTTC. Translation: CASSIEPLAGVYNEQFF.

The chain carries TRBV6-5 and TRBJ1-1, with 9 bases identical to TRBD1. The CDR3 totals 15 residues. J gave up 5 bases and V 5 bases, and 9 bases lay outside the gene matches. The germline V gene encodes CDR1 MNHEY and CDR2 SVGAGI. The CDR3 DNA is TGTGCCAGCAGTAGTTACAGGGGGCAGGGGACTGAAGCTTTCTTT. Residues: CASSSYRGQGTEAFF.

Worth noting for this clone: Different DNA sequences within this sample yield the same CDR3. CDR3 sequence (DNA): TGTGCCAGCGCGAGGGGGTCAACAGATACGCAGTATTTT. Translating it yields CASARGSTDTQYF. This chain links TRBV9 with TRBJ2-3; tentative D call: TRBD1 (6 bases). The CDR3 has 13 residues. Per the germline V gene, CDR1 is SGDLS and CDR2 is YYNGEE. V dropped 7 bases and J dropped 3 bases, with 12 bases sitting between them.

The genes are TRBV4-3 and TRBJ2-7; perhaps TRBD1 as D (6 bases). From germline, CDR1 is LGHNA and CDR2 YSLEER. Trimming shortened V by 0 bases and J by 7 bases, and 13 bases separated the two germline ends. The CDR3 covers 14 residues. The CDR3 nucleotides are TGCGCCAGCAGCCAAGATCCAGGGGTGAGGGAGCAGTACTTC. This gives the protein CASSQDPGVREQYF.

This clone was picked up a small number of times. V and J are TRBV15 and TRBJ2-6; tentative D call: TRBD1 (5 bases). Germline V gene data show CDR1 as LNHNV and CDR2 as YYDKDF (reference sequence). CDR3 length: 15 residues. V shed 3 bases and J shed 4 bases, with 10 bases lying between them. CDR3: CATSRYRSGANVLTF. The CDR3 nucleotides read TGTGCCACCAGCAGGTACAGGTCCGGGGCCAACGTCCTGACTTTC.

V usage is TRBV30 and J usage is TRBJ2-1, with 14 bases identical to TRBD2. With V trimmed by 2 bases and J by 9 bases, 3 bases remained unmatched. Germline V lookup: CDR1 GTSNPN, CDR2 SVGIG (reference sequence). CDR3 size: 14 residues. The CDR3 loop is CAWSIGLAGGEQFF. CDR3 bases: TGTGCCTGGAGTATAGGACTAGCGGGAGGTGAGCAGTTCTTC.

J is TRBJ2-2 and V is TRBV25-1; weak D call: TRBD1 (5 bases). The J call may be wrong; the DNA end is better matched by TRBJ1-3. CDR1 and CDR2 from the germline V gene are MGHDK and SYGVNS. The CDR3 contains 15 residues. The DNA for the CDR3 is TGTGCCAGCAGTGAAGTCGGGGGGAGTGGAAACACCATATATTTT. Residues: CASSEVGGSGNTIYF.

The chain combines TRBV5-8 with TRBJ2-5, with 10 bases aligning to TRBD1. CDR3 length equals 15 residues. The V gene end was trimmed by 2 bases and the J gene end by 3 bases; junction bases not matched to a gene: 4. In germline, CDR1 is SGHTS, CDR2 YDEGEE. CDR3 DNA: TGTGCCAGCAGCTTCGCCGGGACAGGGGAAGAGACCCAGTACTTC. Residues: CASSFAGTGEETQYF.

The chain has TRBV5-1 and TRBJ2-1; 8 bases agree with TRBD2. V gave up 0 bases and J gave up 3 bases; unmatched junction bases: 5. The germline V gene has CDR1 SGHRS and CDR2 YFSETQ. CDR3 length equals 16 residues. The CDR3 reads CASSLVVAGIYNEQFF. The CDR3 DNA follows: TGCGCCAGCAGCTTGGTGGTAGCGGGGATCTACAATGAGCAGTTCTTC. Variable domain in full (rest from reference TRBV5-1 and TRBJ2-1): KAGVTQTPRYLIKTRGQQVTLSCSPISGHRSVSWYQQTPGQGLQFLFEYFSETQRNKGNFPGRFSGRQFSNSRSEMNVSTLELGDSALYLCASSLVVAGIYNEQFFGPGTRLTVL.

The chain employs TRBV5-1 and TRBJ1-1; maybe TRBD1 (6 bases). The V gene's germline CDR1 is SGHRS and CDR2 YFSETQ. V was clipped by 7 bases and J by 4 bases, with 14 bases between them. The CDR3 has 13 amino acids. The chain's CDR3 is CASYLGAGTEAFF. Written as DNA, the CDR3 is TGCGCCAGCTACCTGGGGGCGGGCACTGAAGCTTTCTTT.

The chain combines TRBV5-1 with TRBJ2-2; 12 positions match TRBD1. The trim removed 0 bases at V and 3 bases at J, leaving 6 bases unmatched. This CDR3 comprises 18 residues. Germline V CDR1 and CDR2: SGHRS, YFSETQ. The DNA for the CDR3 is TGCGCCAGCAGCTTGGACGATCGGGACAGGGGGCACACCGGGGAGCTGTTTTTT. Translated, it gives CASSLDDRDRGHTGELFF.

The chain joins TRBV6-1 to TRBJ2-3; D not certain. This CDR3 has 15 amino acids. Trimming left V 5 bases short and J 0 bases short, with 12 bases between. Germline loops: CDR1 MNHNS, CDR2 SASEGT. The chain's CDR3 is CASSLTVTSTDTQYF. CDR3 in DNA: TGTGCCAGCAGTCTGACTGTAACTAGCACAGATACGCAGTATTTT.

There are a few counts of this clone. The V and J genes are TRBV6-5 and TRBJ2-7, with D perhaps matching TRBD1 (5 bases). CDR1 MNHEY and CDR2 SVGAGI come from the germline V gene. The CDR3 loop spans 13 amino acids. V lost 5 bases, J lost 7 bases, and 15 bases lay in between. The CDR3: CASSERQLREQYF. CDR3 nucleotides: TGTGCCAGCAGTGAGAGACAGCTGCGGGAGCAGTACTTC.